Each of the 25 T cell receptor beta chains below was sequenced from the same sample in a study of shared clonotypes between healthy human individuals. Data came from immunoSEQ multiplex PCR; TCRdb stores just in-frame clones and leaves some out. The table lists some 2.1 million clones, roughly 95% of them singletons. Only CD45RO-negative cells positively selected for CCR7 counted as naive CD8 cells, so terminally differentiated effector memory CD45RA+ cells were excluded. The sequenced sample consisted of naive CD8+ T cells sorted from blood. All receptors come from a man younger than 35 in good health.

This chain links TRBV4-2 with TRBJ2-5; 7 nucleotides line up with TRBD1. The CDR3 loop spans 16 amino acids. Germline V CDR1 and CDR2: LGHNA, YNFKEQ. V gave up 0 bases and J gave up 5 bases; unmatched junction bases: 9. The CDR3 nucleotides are TGTGCCAGCAGCCAAGATGGGCAGGGGGATCTGGAGACCCAGTACTTC. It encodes CASSQDGQGDLETQYF.

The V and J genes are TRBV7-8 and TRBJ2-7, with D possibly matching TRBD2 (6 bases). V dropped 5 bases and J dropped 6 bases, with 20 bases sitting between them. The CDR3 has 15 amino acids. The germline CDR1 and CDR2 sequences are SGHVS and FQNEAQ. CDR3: CASSPASPGRSEQYF. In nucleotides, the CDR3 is TGTGCCAGCAGCCCTGCGAGCCCGGGGAGGAGCGAGCAGTACTTC.

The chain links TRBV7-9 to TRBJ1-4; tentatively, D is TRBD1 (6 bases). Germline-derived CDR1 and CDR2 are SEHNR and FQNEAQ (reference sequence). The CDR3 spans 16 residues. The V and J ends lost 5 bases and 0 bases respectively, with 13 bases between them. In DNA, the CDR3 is TGTGCCAGCAGCATCACAGGGCTTGCAACTAATGAAAAACTGTTTTTT. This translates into CASSITGLATNEKLFF.

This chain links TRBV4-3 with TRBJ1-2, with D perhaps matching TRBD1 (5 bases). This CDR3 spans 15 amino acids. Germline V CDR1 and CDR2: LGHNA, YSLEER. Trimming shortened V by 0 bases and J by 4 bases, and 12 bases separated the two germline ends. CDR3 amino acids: CASSQDAGAAYGYTF. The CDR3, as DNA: TGCGCCAGCAGCCAAGATGCCGGGGCGGCCTATGGCTACACCTTC.

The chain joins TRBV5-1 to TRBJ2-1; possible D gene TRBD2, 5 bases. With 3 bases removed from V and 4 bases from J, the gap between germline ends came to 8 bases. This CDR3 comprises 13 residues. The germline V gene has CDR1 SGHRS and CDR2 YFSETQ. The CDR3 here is CASSSDSYNEQFF. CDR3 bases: TGCGCCAGCAGCTCGGACTCGTACAATGAGCAGTTCTTC. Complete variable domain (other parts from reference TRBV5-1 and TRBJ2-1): KAGVTQTPRYLIKTRGQQVTLSCSPISGHRSVSWYQQTPGQGLQFLFEYFSETQRNKGNFPGRFSGRQFSNSRSEMNVSTLELGDSALYLCASSSDSYNEQFFGPGTRLTVL.

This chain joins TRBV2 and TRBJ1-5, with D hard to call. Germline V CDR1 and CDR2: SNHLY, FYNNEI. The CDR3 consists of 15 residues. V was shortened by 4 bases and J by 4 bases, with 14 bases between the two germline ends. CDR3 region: CASSGIPTENQPQHF. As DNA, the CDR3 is TGTGCCAGCAGTGGGATTCCGACGGAAAATCAGCCCCAGCATTTT. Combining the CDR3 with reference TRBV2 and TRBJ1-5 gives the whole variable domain EPEVTQTPSHQVTQMGQEVILRCVPISNHLYFYWYRQILGQKVEFLVSFYNNEISEKSEIFDDQFSVERPDGSNFTLKIRSTKLEDSAMYFCASSGIPTENQPQHFGDGTRLSIL.

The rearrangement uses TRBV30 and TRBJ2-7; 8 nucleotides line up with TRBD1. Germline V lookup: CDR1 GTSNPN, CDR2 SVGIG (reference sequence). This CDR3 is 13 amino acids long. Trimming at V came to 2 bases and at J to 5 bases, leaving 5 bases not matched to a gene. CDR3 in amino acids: CAWSQGTGDEQYF. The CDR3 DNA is TGTGCCTGGAGTCAGGGGACAGGCGACGAGCAGTACTTC. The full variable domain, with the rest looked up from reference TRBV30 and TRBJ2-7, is SQTIHQWPATLVQPVGSPLSLECTVEGTSNPNLYWYRQAAGRGLQLLFYSVGIGQISSEVPQNLSASRPQDRQFILSSKKLLLSDSGFYLCAWSQGTGDEQYFGPGTRLTVT.

In DNA form, the CDR3 reads TGCGCCAGCAGCCAACCGGAAGAGAACACTGAAGCTTTCTTT. This encodes CASSQPEENTEAFF. This chain connects TRBV4-1 to TRBJ1-1; no reliable D call. V was shortened by 2 bases and J by 1 base, with 8 bases between the two germline ends. The CDR3 consists of 14 residues. Per germline, CDR1 MGHRA and CDR2 YSYEKL.

In DNA form, the CDR3 reads TGTGCCAGCAGCCCATTATTCGGGTTAGGCGGGGAGCTGTTTTTT. The encoded protein is CASSPLFGLGGELFF. This chain uses TRBV9 with TRBJ2-2; D gene ambiguous. Trimming removed 4 bases at V and 7 bases at J, with 17 bases between. The CDR3 spans 15 residues. CDR1 and CDR2 (germline): SGDLS, YYNGEE.

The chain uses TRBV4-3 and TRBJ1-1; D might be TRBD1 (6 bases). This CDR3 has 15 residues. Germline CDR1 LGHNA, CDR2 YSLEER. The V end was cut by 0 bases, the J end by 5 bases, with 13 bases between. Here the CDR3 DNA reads TGCGCCAGCAGCCAAGATAACCAGGGGATGACTGAAGCTTTCTTT. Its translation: CASSQDNQGMTEAFF.

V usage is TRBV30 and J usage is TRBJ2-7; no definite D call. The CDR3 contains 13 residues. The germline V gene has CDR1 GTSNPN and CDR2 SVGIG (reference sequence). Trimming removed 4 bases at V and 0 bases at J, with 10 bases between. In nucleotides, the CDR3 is TGTGCCTGGAATTCCGGGCTCTCCTACGAGCAGTACTTC. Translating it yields CAWNSGLSYEQYF.

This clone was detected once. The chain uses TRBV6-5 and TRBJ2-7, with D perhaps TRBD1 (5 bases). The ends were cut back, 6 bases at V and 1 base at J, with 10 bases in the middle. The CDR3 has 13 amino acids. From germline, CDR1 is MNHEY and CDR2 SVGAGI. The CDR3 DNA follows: TGTGCCAGCAGGGACATTGTTTCCTACGAGCAGTACTTC. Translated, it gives CASRDIVSYEQYF.

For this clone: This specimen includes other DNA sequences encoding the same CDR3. In DNA, the CDR3 is TGCGCCAGCAGCCCCGGACTAGCGGTAACAGATACGCAGTATTTT. This translates into CASSPGLAVTDTQYF. The chain couples TRBV4-3 to TRBJ2-3; 10 positions agree with TRBD2. The CDR3 runs 15 residues. Germline V gene data show CDR1 as LGHNA and CDR2 as YSLEER. V lost 4 bases and J lost 3; bases outside the gene matches: 4.

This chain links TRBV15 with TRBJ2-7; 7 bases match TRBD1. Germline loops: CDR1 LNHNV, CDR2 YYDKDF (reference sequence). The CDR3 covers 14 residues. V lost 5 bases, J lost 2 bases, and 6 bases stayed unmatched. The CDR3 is CATSGSGGPYEQYF. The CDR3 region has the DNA TGTGCCACCAGCGGTTCAGGGGGACCCTACGAGCAGTACTTC.

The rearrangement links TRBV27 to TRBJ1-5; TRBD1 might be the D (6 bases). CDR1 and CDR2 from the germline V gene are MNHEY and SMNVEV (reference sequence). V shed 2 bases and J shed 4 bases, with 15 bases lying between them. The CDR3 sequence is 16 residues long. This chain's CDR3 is CASSLVGQRVNQPQHF. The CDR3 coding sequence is TGTGCCAGCAGTTTAGTAGGACAGCGGGTAAATCAGCCCCAGCATTTT.

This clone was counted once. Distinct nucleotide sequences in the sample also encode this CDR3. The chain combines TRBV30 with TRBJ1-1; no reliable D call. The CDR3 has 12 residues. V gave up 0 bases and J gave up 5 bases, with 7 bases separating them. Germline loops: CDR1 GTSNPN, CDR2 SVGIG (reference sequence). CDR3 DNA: TGTGCCTGGAGTGTAAGTGTGACTGAAGCTTTCTTT. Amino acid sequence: CAWSVSVTEAFF.

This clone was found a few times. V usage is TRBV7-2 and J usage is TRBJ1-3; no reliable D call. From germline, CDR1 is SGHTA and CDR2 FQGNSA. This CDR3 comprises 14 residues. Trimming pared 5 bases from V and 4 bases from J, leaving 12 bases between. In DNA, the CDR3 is TGTGCCAGCAGCCTGGTTGAAGGGGGAAACACCATATATTTT. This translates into CASSLVEGGNTIYF. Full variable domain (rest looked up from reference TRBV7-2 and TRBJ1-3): GAGVSQSPSNKVTEKGKDVELRCDPISGHTALYWYRQSLGQGLEFLIYFQGNSAPDKSGLPSDRFSAERTGGSVSTLTIQRTQQEDSAVYLCASSLVEGGNTIYFGEGSWLTVV.

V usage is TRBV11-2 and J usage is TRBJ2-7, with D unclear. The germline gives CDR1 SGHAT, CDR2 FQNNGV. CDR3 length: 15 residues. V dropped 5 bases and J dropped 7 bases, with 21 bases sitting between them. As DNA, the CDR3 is TGTGCCAGCAGCAAATCTCCTAATGGGCCCAGAGAGCAGTACTTC. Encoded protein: CASSKSPNGPREQYF.

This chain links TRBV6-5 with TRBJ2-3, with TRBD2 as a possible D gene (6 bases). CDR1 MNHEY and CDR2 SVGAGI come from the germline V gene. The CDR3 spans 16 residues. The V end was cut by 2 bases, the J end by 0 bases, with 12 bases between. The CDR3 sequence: CASSYHLALSTDTQYF. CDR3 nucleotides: TGTGCCAGCAGTTACCATCTAGCGCTGAGCACAGATACGCAGTATTTT.

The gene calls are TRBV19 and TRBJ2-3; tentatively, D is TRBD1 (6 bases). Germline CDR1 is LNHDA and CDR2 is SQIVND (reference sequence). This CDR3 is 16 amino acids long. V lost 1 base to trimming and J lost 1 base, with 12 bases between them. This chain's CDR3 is CASSIVSGVGTDTQYF. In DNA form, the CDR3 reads TGTGCCAGTAGTATAGTATCAGGGGTGGGCACAGATACGCAGTATTTT.

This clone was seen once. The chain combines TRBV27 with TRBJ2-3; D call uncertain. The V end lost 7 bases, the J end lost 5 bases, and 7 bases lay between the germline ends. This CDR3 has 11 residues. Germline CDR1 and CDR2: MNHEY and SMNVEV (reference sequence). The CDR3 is CASKERDTQYF. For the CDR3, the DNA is TGTGCCAGCAAGGAAAGAGATACGCAGTATTTT.

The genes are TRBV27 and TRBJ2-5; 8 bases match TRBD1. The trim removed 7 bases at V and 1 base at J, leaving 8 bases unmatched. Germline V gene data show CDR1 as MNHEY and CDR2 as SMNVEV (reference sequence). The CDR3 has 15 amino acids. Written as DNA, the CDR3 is TGTGCCAGCAAGGAGACAGGGGCTCCCCAAGAGACCCAGTACTTC. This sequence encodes CASKETGAPQETQYF.

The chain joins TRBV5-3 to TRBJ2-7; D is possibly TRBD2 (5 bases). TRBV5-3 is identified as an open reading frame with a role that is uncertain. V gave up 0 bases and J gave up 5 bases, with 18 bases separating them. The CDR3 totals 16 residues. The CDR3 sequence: CARSLAPVRGNHEQYF. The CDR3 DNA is TGTGCCAGAAGCTTGGCCCCTGTTAGAGGGAATCACGAGCAGTACTTC.

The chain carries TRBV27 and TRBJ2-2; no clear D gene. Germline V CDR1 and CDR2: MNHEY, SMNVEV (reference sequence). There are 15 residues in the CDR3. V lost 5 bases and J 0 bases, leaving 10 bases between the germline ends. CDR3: CASSVTFSNTGELFF. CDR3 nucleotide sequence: TGTGCCAGCAGTGTAACATTTTCGAACACCGGGGAGCTGTTTTTT.

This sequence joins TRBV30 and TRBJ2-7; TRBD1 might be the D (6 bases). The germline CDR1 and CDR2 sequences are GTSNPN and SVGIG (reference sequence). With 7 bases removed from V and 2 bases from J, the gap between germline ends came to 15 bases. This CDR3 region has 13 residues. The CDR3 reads CAYLRTGTYEQYF. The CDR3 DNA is TGTGCCTACCTTCGTACAGGGACCTACGAGCAGTACTTC. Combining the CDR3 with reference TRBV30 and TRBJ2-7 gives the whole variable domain SQTIHQWPATLVQPVGSPLSLECTVEGTSNPNLYWYRQAAGRGLQLLFYSVGIGQISSEVPQNLSASRPQDRQFILSSKKLLLSDSGFYLCAYLRTGTYEQYFGPGTRLTVT.